This entry concerns a single T cell receptor beta chain. This sample was taken from a study of T cell responses to AZD1222 COVID-19 vaccine. The method was immunoSEQ multiplex PCR; TCRdb's version includes in-frame clones alone and lacks a portion of them. This sample has about 150,000 clones, with roughly 90% found just once. Per germline, CDR1 SQVTM and CDR2 ANQGSEA. The CDR3 has 13 amino acids. Deletions cut 7 bases from V and 3 bases from J, with 15 bases between. Sequenced here: peripheral blood, sampled 28 days after the second AZD1222 dose. The gene calls are TRBV29-1 and TRBJ1-1; a possible D gene is TRBD1 (5 bases). This TCR was recovered from an adult who received the AZD1222 COVID-19 vaccine. The CDR3 nucleotides are TGCAGCGCGAAAAGGGACGGTTACACTGAAGCTTTCTTT. Protein sequence: CSAKRDGYTEAFF.